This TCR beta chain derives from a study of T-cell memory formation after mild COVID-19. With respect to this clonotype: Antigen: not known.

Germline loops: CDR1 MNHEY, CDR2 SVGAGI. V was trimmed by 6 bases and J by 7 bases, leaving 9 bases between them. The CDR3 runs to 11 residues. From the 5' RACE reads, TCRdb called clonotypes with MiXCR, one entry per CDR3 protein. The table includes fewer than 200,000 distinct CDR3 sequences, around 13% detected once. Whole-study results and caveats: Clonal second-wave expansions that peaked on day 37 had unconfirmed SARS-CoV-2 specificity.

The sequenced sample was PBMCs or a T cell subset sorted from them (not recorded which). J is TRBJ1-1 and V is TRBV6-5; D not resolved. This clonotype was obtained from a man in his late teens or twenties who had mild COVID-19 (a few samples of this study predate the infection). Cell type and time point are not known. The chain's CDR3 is CASRMEGEAFF. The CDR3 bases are TGTGCCAGCAGAATGGAGGGTGAAGCTTTCTTT.